This entry concerns a single T cell receptor (beta chain). Its antigen is currently not known. This may be a read error, as it is one base from a much larger clone. This record belongs to a study of glioma-infiltrating T cells (dated by TCRdb to the mid-2010s). For context, the study as a whole: Sequencing of TCR alpha- and beta-chain repertoires was performed on glioma tissue, on non-neoplastic brain tissue, and on matched peripheral blood mononuclear cells. Each tissue-infiltrating repertoire was compared with the same patient's peripheral blood repertoire to measure divergence between tissue and blood T-cell populations. The paired cohort comprised three low-grade glioma patients, 8 or 9 primary glioblastoma patients and three non-glioma patients contributing non-neoplastic brain tissue.

TCR alpha and beta CDR3 regions were amplified with the iRepertoire nested amplicon-rescue multiplex PCR (arm-PCR) platform from RNA. One-step reverse transcription and amplification used roughly 95-450 ng of tissue mRNA or PBMC total RNA as input. Following bead purification, Illumina adapters were added through a secondary multiplex PCR, and the libraries were then gel-purified between 200 and 400 bp. The libraries contained internal 6-nucleotide barcodes that were used for demultiplexing. The libraries were sequenced on an Illumina MiSeq using 2x220 or 2x250 nucleotide paired-end reads. The authors' pipeline ran thus. FLASH 1.2.11 was used to merge paired reads, and BWA-MEM then aligned the reads to the GRCh37 human genome before TRA and TRB reads were extracted. V and J assignment used an IMGT-derived reference of cassette sequences and CDR3 motifs that included pseudogenes. Reads were translated in three frames, and productive CDR3s were defined by a C…FGXG motif without stop codons. Clonotypes were defined as unique combinations of V-J cassette pair and CDR3 amino acid sequence. Hamming distance filtering was applied to reads, with thresholds set by the sequence error rate of each sample in mapped regions. The public reads were quality trimmed at Q25 with fastp and then assembled into clones with MiXCR by TCRdb, keeping productive beta chains. Rows matching on CDR3 protein sequence are summarized as one entry with the most common DNA and genes. TCRdb's processing, not the authors', yielded these V and J calls. This sample holds roughly 130,000 distinct CDR3 sequences; approximately 26% were observed only once. Around a quarter of the sample rests with the top ten.

The germline V gene yields MNHEY for CDR1 and SVGEGT for CDR2. The CDR3 runs 16 amino acids, cysteine and phenylalanine included. The DNA shown is the 48-base CDR3, in frame from base 1. Overall study results and their limits: VJ-independent divergence between tissue and blood was below expectation in non-neoplastic patients but above expectation in all gliomas, especially low-grade gliomas. Small numbers underpinned the group comparisons: 8 or 9 glioblastoma patients, three low-grade glioma patients and three non-neoplastic patients. Only a very small number of CDR3 sequences turned up in both tissue and blood, a result put down to high CDR3 diversity combined with limited sampling.

This clonotype was sampled from a human donor with low-grade glioma or glioblastoma, undergoing nonglioma brain surgery, or in good health (not recorded which). The chain uses TRBV6-2 or TRBV6-3 and TRBJ1-2; the D gene lacks a confident call. The sample comprised glioma tissue, nonneoplastic brain tissue, or PBMCs (not recorded which). The CDR3 corresponds to CASSSSHPPGDYCYTF. The sequence in DNA is TGTGCCAGCAGTTCGAGTCACCCCCCGGGAGACTATTGCTACACCTTC.